This TCR beta chain was found in a study of T cell repertoires in cytomegalovirus infection. Study context: Both CMV infection and a matching HLA type were indicated by public TCR beta signatures. Study-wide results and caveats: There were carriers of CMV plus the relevant HLA, and cumulative public TCR beta family frequency identified them. HLA-C-restricted, CMV-specific TCR beta clonotypes were dominant ex vivo.

One entry per CDR3 protein, called by TCRdb with MiXCR from the reads. The table includes almost 550,000 distinct CDR3 sequences, approximately 16% detected once. This clonotype was found a few times. Its antigen is unknown. This CDR3 has 15 amino acids. CDR1 and CDR2 from the germline V gene are ENHRY and SYGVKD. Trimming removed 3 bases from V and 1 base from J, with 13 bases in between. This sequence originates from a human donor in good health (CMV status not recorded). Some clones in this sample may be carry-over from other donors' samples. The sequencing sample was made of CD8+ T cells from PBMCs. This rearrangement joins TRBV10-3 to TRBJ2-7; D unresolved. The CDR3 coding sequence is TGTGCCATCAGTGACCTTAATGATTTTTCCTACGAGCAGTACTTC. This gives the protein CAISDLNDFSYEQYF.